Shown below are 10 T cell receptor beta chains from a single sample sequenced in a study of shared clonotypes between healthy human individuals. Sequencing used immunoSEQ multiplex PCR; TCRdb keeps in-frame clones, though not all of them. The sample carries just over 95,000 clones, 65% to 70% recorded once. Source material: memory CD8+ T cells sorted from blood. Described subset: CD45RO+ cells pooled with CCR7-negative TemRA cells. Every receptor here comes from a man aged 30-40 years in good health.

This clone came up a few times. This rearrangement joins TRBV5-5 to TRBJ2-7, with D possibly TRBD1 on 6 matching bases. In germline, CDR1 is SGHKS, CDR2 YYEKEE (reference sequence). The CDR3 extends over 15 amino acids. V was clipped by 0 bases and J by 3 bases, with 13 bases between them. CDR3 protein: CASSLGQVPYYEQYF. CDR3 DNA sequence: TGTGCCAGCAGCTTGGGACAGGTCCCCTACTACGAGCAGTACTTC.

The chain uses TRBV10-1 and TRBJ2-3; D call uncertain. The CDR3 spans 15 residues. Looked up from germline, CDR1 is WNHNN and CDR2 is SYGVQD (reference sequence). With 4 bases removed from V and 0 bases from J, the gap between germline ends came to 11 bases. CDR3 DNA: TGCGCCAGCAGTGTAGGTGGTGGGAGCACAGATACGCAGTATTTT. Amino acids: CASSVGGGSTDTQYF.

V is TRBV27 and J is TRBJ2-7; D is possibly TRBD2 (5 bases). Germline V gives CDR1 MNHEY, CDR2 SMNVEV (reference sequence). V lost 3 bases and J lost 1, with 10 bases in between. This CDR3 comprises 14 residues. DNA for the CDR3: TGTGCCAGCAGTTTTGGTGGGAGATCCTACGAGCAGTACTTC. Encoded protein: CASSFGGRSYEQYF.

This clone occurred a few times. The V and J genes are TRBV7-9 and TRBJ2-7, with TRBD1 matching 7 bases. This CDR3 comprises 12 residues. The germline V gene has CDR1 SEHNR and CDR2 FQNEAQ (reference sequence). The V gene end was trimmed by 2 bases and the J gene end by 7 bases; junction bases not matched to a gene: 2. In nucleotides, the CDR3 is TGTGCCAGCAGCTTAACAGGGGAAGAGCAGTACTTC. Protein sequence: CASSLTGEEQYF.

This clone was counted once. The rearrangement joins TRBV11-1 to TRBJ2-5, with no clear D. Germline loops: CDR1 SGHAT, CDR2 FQDESV (reference sequence). Trimming took 9 bases from V and 2 from J, leaving 10 bases between them. The CDR3 extends over 12 amino acids. CDR3 nucleotides: TGTGCCAGTGTTGGGCTTCAAGAGACCCAGTACTTC. This encodes CASVGLQETQYF. The variable domain in full, with the rest retrieved from reference TRBV11-1 and TRBJ2-5, is EAEVAQSPRYKITEKSQAVAFWCDPISGHATLYWYRQILGQGPELLVQFQDESVVDDSQLPKDRFSAERLKGVDSTLKIQPAELGDSAMYLCASVGLQETQYFGPGTRLLVL.

This clone was detected many times. The chain carries TRBV27 and TRBJ1-1; weak D call: TRBD1 (5 bases). Germline CDR1 is MNHEY and CDR2 is SMNVEV (reference sequence). CDR3 size: 15 residues. V was cut by 3 bases and J by 3 bases, with 14 bases left in between. The CDR3 loop reads CASSFYGAGDTEAFF. DNA of the CDR3: TGTGCCAGCAGTTTTTATGGGGCAGGAGACACTGAAGCTTTCTTT.

This clone was seen repeatedly, ten times or more. For the CDR3, the DNA is TGTGCCAGCAGTTTTCCGCGTTCGGGGGGACAGGTGGGCACTGAAGCTTTCTTT. This sequence encodes CASSFPRSGGQVGTEAFF. The genes are TRBV28 and TRBJ1-1; 8 bases fit TRBD1. There are 18 residues in the CDR3. From germline, CDR1 is MDHEN and CDR2 SYDVKM. Trimming cost V 3 bases and J 4 bases; bases outside gene matches: 16.

CDR3 loop: CSASQPQHF. CDR3 bases: TGCAGTGCTAGTCAGCCCCAGCATTTT. This chain uses TRBV20-1 with TRBJ1-5, with D unresolved. CDR3 length: 9 residues. The germline CDR1 and CDR2 sequences are DFQATT and SNEGSKA (reference sequence). V was cut by 3 bases and J by 6 bases, with 0 bases left in between.

This clone was counted a few times. The chain recombines TRBV27 with TRBJ1-4, with D maybe TRBD1 (5 bases). The germline CDR1 and CDR2 sequences are MNHEY and SMNVEV (reference sequence). The CDR3 extends over 13 amino acids. V shed 3 bases and J shed 12 bases, with 14 bases lying between them. This CDR3 is CASSFFGTGELFF. As DNA, the CDR3 is TGTGCCAGCAGTTTCTTCGGGACGGGGGAACTGTTTTTT.

CDR3 sequence: CSVFGQAATNYGYTF. The CDR3, as DNA: TGCAGCGTTTTTGGGCAGGCAGCCACTAACTATGGCTACACCTTC. V and J are TRBV29-1 and TRBJ1-2; D unclear. Looked up from germline, CDR1 is SQVTM and CDR2 is ANQGSEA. The CDR3 consists of 15 residues. The V end lost 5 bases, the J end lost 0 bases, and 16 bases lay between the germline ends.